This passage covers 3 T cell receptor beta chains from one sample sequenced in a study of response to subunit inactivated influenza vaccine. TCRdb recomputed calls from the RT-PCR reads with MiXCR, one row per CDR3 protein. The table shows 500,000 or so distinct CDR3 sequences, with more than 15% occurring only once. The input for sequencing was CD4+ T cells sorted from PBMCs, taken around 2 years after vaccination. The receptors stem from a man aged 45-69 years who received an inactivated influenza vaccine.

The CDR3 sequence: CSAVAGGEYGYTF. CDR3 DNA: TGCAGTGCTGTCGCGGGGGGCGAATATGGCTACACCTTC. The rearrangement joins TRBV20-1 to TRBJ1-2; D is perhaps TRBD1 (6 bases). Looked up from germline, CDR1 is DFQATT and CDR2 is SNEGSKA (reference sequence). This CDR3 has 13 amino acids. With 5 bases removed from V and 5 bases from J, the gap between germline ends came to 15 bases.

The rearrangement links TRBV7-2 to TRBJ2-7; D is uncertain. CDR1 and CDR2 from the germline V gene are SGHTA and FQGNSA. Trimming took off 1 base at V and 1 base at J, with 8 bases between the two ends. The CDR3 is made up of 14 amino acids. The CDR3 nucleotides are TGTGCCAGCAGCTTAGTGATGGAATCCTACGAGCAGTACTTC. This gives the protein CASSLVMESYEQYF.

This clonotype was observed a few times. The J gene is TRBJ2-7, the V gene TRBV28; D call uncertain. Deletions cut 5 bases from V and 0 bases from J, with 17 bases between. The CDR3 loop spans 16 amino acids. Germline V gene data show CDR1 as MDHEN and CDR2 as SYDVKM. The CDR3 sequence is CASSLIRRQSSYEQYF. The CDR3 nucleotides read TGTGCCAGCAGTCTGATTCGCAGGCAGTCCTCCTACGAGCAGTACTTC.